These T cell receptor beta chains were read from a single sample in a study of cytomegalovirus exposure and HLA in healthy donors. The protocol was immunoSEQ multiplex PCR, while the TCRdb copy is restricted to in-frame clones and leaves out a portion. The sample includes 100,000 to 150,000 clones, more than 65% of them seen just once. The sequenced sample was PBMCs. The receptors shown here come from a man younger than 35 in good health and CMV-seropositive. Both conserved end residues are part of each CDR3. Fields, in order: clone size, J gene, V gene, D gene, CDR3 DNA, CDR3 protein. A D gene is named only where the DNA matches it firmly. Some rows have no size entry. The others give once, few or many, or a class for an expanded clone.

abundance: few; j_gene: TRBJ1-5; v_gene: TRBV5-6; d_gene: .; CDR3nt: TGTGCCAGCAGCTTGGGGGGCCTAAATAGCAATCAGCCCCAGCATTTT; CDR3aa: CASSLGGLNSNQPQHF
abundance: .; j_gene: TRBJ2-7; v_gene: TRBV29-1; d_gene: .; CDR3nt: TGCAGCGTTGAAGGGGCAGGGTACTACGAGCAGTACTTC; CDR3aa: CSVEGAGYYEQYF
abundance: .; j_gene: TRBJ2-5; v_gene: TRBV7-9; d_gene: .; CDR3nt: TGTGCCACCCAGCCGGGGAAAGAGACCCAGTACTTC; CDR3aa: CATQPGKETQYF
abundance: few; j_gene: TRBJ1-2; v_gene: TRBV7-2; d_gene: .; CDR3nt: TGTGCCAGCAGCTCAGACAGGATTAACTATGGCTACACCTTC; CDR3aa: CASSSDRINYGYTF
abundance: .; j_gene: TRBJ2-7; v_gene: TRBV10-1; d_gene: .; CDR3nt: TGCGCCAGCAGTGAGTCTACGGACAGTGACGAGCAGTACTTC; CDR3aa: CASSESTDSDEQYF
abundance: few; j_gene: TRBJ1-1; v_gene: TRBV15; d_gene: .; CDR3nt: TGTGCCACCAGCAGAGAAGGCACTCGACTCGGGGAAGCTTTCTTT; CDR3aa: CATSREGTRLGEAFF
abundance: few; j_gene: TRBJ2-2; v_gene: TRBV19; d_gene: .; CDR3nt: TGTGCCAGTAGCCAGGACGGAGGGATTGATGCCGGGGAGCTGTTTTTT; CDR3aa: CASSQDGGIDAGELFF
abundance: .; j_gene: TRBJ2-5; v_gene: TRBV5-6; d_gene: .; CDR3nt: TGTGCCAGCAGCTTGGGGGCTAGCGGACAGCGAGCGGAGACCCAGTACTTC; CDR3aa: CASSLGASGQRAETQYF
abundance: once; j_gene: TRBJ1-1; v_gene: TRBV7-8; d_gene: .; CDR3nt: TGTGCCAGCAGCTTATCCGGGAACACTGAAGCTTTCTTT; CDR3aa: CASSLSGNTEAFF
abundance: .; j_gene: TRBJ1-1; v_gene: TRBV30; d_gene: .; CDR3nt: TGTGCCTGGAGTGGACAGGAGAACACTGAAGCTTTCTTT; CDR3aa: CAWSGQENTEAFF
abundance: .; j_gene: TRBJ1-1; v_gene: TRBV15; d_gene: TRBD1; CDR3nt: TGTGCCACAAGTGGGGGAGACAGGGCCACTGAAGCTTTCTTT; CDR3aa: CATSGGDRATEAFF
abundance: once; j_gene: TRBJ2-3; v_gene: TRBV5-6; d_gene: TRBD1; CDR3nt: TGTGCCAGCAGCTTCATTACAGGGGGTGCAGATACGCAGTATTTT; CDR3aa: CASSFITGGADTQYF
abundance: .; j_gene: TRBJ1-4; v_gene: TRBV4-3; d_gene: TRBD1; CDR3nt: TGCGCCAGCAGCCAAGATGCAGGGGGCGGTGGTGAAAAACTGTTTTTT; CDR3aa: CASSQDAGGGGEKLFF